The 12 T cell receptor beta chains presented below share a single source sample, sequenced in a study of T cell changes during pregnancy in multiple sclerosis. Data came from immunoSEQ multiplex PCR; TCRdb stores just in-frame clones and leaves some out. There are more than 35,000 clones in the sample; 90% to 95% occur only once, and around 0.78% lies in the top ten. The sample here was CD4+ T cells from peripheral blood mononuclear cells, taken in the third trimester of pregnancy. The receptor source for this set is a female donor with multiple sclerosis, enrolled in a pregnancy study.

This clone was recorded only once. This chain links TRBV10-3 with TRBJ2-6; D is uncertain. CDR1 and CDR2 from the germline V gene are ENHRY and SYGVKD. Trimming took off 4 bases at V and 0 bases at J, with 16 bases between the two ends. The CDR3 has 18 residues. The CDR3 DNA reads TGTGCCATCAGTGGTGGCAGTACCTTTACCTCTGGGGCCAACGTCCTGACTTTC. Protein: CAISGGSTFTSGANVLTF.

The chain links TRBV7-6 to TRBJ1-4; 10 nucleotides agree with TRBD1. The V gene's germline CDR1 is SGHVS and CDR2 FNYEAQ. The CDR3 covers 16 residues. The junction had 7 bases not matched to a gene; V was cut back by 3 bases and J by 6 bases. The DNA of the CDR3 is TGTGCCAGCAGCTTCACCTCCGGGACAGGGGATGAAAAACTGTTTTTT. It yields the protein CASSFTSGTGDEKLFF.

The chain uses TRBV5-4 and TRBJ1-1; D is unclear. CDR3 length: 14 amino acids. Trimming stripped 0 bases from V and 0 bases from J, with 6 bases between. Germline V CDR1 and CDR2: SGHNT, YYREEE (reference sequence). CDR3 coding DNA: TGTGCCAGCAGCTTGGGTCTAATGAACACTGAAGCTTTCTTT. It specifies CASSLGLMNTEAFF.

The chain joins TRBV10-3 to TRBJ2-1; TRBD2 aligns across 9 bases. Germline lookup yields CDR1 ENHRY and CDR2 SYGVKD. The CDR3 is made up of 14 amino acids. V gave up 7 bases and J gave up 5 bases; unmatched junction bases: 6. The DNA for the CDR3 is TGTGCCATCAAGTCTAGCGGGAATAACAATGAGCAGTTCTTC. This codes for CAIKSSGNNNEQFF.

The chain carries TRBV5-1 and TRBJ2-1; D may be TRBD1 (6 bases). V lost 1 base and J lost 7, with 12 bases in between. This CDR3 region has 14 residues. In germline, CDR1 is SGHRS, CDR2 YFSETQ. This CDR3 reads CASSLLQGQNEQFF. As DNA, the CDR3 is TGCGCCAGCAGCTTGCTGCAGGGGCAGAATGAGCAGTTCTTC.

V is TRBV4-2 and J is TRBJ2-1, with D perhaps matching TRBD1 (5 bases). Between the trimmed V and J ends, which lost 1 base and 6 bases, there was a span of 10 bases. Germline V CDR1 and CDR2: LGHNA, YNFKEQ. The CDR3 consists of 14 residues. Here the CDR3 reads CASSQVGQGNEQFF. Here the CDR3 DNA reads TGTGCCAGCAGCCAAGTAGGTCAGGGCAATGAGCAGTTCTTC.

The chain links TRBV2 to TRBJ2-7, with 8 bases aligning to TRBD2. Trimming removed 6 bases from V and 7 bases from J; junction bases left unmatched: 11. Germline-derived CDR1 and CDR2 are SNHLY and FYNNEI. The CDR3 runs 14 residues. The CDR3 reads CASSSDGRAREQYF. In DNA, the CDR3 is TGTGCCAGCAGCTCTGACGGGAGGGCACGGGAGCAGTACTTC.

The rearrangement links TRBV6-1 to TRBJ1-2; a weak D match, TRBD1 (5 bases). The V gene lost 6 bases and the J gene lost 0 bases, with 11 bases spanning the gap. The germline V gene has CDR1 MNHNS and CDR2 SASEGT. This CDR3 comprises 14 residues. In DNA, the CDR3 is TGTGCCAGCAGAAAGTCGGGGGCTAACTATGGCTACACCTTC. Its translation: CASRKSGANYGYTF.

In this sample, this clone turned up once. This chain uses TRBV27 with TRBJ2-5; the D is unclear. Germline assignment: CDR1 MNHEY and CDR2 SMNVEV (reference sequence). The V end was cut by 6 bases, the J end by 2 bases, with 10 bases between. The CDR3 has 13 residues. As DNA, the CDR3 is TGTGCCAGCAGGGTCGACTCGCAAGAGACCCAGTACTTC. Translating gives CASRVDSQETQYF.

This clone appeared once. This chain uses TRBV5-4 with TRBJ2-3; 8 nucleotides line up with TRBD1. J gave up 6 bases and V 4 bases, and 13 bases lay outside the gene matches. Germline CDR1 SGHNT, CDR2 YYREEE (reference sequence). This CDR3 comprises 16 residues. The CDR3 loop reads CASSTQTGGFADTQYF. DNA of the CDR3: TGTGCCAGCAGCACACAAACAGGGGGGTTTGCGGATACGCAGTATTTT.

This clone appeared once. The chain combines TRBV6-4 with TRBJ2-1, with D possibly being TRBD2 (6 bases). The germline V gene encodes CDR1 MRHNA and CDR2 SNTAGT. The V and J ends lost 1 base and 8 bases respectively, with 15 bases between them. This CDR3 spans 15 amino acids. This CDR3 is CASSDLISGRDEQFF. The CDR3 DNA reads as TGTGCCAGCAGTGACTTGATTAGCGGTAGGGATGAGCAGTTCTTC.

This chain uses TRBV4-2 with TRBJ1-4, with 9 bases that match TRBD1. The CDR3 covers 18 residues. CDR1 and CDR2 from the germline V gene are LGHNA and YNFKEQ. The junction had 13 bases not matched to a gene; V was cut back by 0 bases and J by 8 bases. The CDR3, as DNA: TGTGCCAGCAGCCAAGAGGGATTACAGGGGGCAGTAGGGGAAAAACTGTTTTTT. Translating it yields CASSQEGLQGAVGEKLFF.